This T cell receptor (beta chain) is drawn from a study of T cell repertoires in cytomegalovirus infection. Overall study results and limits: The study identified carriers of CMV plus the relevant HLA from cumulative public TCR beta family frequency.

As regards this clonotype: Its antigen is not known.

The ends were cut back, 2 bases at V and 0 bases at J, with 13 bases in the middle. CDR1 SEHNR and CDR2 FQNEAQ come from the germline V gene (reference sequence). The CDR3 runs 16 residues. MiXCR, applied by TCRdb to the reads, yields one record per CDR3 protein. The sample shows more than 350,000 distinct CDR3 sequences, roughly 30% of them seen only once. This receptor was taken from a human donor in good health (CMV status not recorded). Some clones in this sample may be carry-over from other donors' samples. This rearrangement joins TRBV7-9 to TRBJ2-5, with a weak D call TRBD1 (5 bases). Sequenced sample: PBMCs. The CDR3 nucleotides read TGTGCCAGCAGCTTAAGGGGAACCGTTTACCAAGAGACCCAGTACTTC. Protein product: CASSLRGTVYQETQYF.